Listed below are T cell receptor beta chains from one sample, sequenced in a study of blood T cell repertoires in COVID-19. Sequencing used immunoSEQ multiplex PCR; TCRdb keeps in-frame clones, though not all of them. The profile shows about 140,000 clones, roughly 79% of them singletons. Sample: PBMCs or T cells enriched from blood (not recorded which). All receptors derive from a woman between 45 and 65 years old who had recovered from COVID-19. Both conserved end residues are part of each CDR3. D genes are given only for firm matches. Only some rows state a clone size, as once, few, many or a class for expanded clones.

- TRBJ2-3 TRBD2 TRBV27 TGTGCCAGCAGTACGCCTCGGACTAGCGGGGGAACAGATACGCAGTATTTT CASSTPRTSGGTDTQYF
few TRBJ2-7 - TRBV4-2 TGTGCCAGCAGCCAAGATCTCGGGACACCGACCTACGAGCAGTACTTC CASSQDLGTPTYEQYF
- TRBJ1-1 TRBD1 TRBV7-9 TGTGCCAGCAGCCTGACAGGGGGGATGAACACTGAAGCTTTCTTT CASSLTGGMNTEAFF
- TRBJ2-5 - TRBV10-3 TGTGCCATCAGTGAGTCTGAGGAAACCCAGTACTTC CAISESEETQYF
- TRBJ1-6 TRBD1 TRBV7-2 TGTGCCAGCAGCCAGACAGGGCCTAATTCACCCCTCCACTTT CASSQTGPNSPLHF
- TRBJ1-1 - TRBV29-1 TGCAGCGTTGAAGGCGGCGGAGCTGAAGCTTTCTTT CSVEGGGAEAFF
few TRBJ1-2 - TRBV6-1 TGTGCCAGCAGTGAAACGGGGTGGGCCGGCTACACCTTC CASSETGWAGYTF
- TRBJ1-2 TRBD1 TRBV24-1 TGTGCCACCAGCGAGGGGGCAGGTGGCTACACCTTC CATSEGAGGYTF
- TRBJ2-1 TRBD1 TRBV29-1 TGCAGCGTTAGGGGAGTCGGGACAGGGTCCTACAATGAGCAGTTCTTC CSVRGVGTGSYNEQFF
- TRBJ2-7 - TRBV29-1 TGCAGCGTCTCAAAGGGGATTTCCTACGAGCAGTACTTC CSVSKGISYEQYF
- TRBJ1-1 - TRBV3-1/TRBV3-2 TGTGCCAGCAGCCCCCGGTTTCGGTCGGGAACTGAAGCTTTCTTT CASSPRFRSGTEAFF
- TRBJ2-1 TRBD2 TRBV10-3 TGTGCCATCAGTGAGTATCCTAGCGGGAGCCCCTCCAATGAGCAGTTCTTC CAISEYPSGSPSNEQFF
- TRBJ2-7 - TRBV30 TGTGCCTGGAGTGCCGGCGGGACTGGCTCCTACGAGCAGTACTTC CAWSAGGTGSYEQYF
- TRBJ1-5 - TRBV27 TGTGCCAGCAGTTTGGGAGATAGCAATCAGCCCCAGCATTTT CASSLGDSNQPQHF
- TRBJ1-2 - TRBV21-1 TGTGCCAGCAGCAAAAGGGCAGGGGAAGGCTACACCTTC CASSKRAGEGYTF
- TRBJ1-2 - TRBV19 TGTGCCAGTAGTATATTTGAGGGAGCCTACACCTTC CASSIFEGAYTF
- TRBJ2-7 - TRBV27 TGTGCCAGCAGTTTCTACCCCCGGCGGAACTCCTACGAGCAGTACTTC CASSFYPRRNSYEQYF
- TRBJ2-7 - TRBV3-1/TRBV3-2 TGTGCCAGCAGTGGAAGGCAGGGGTCCTACGAGCAGTACTTC CASSGRQGSYEQYF
- TRBJ2-7 TRBD1 TRBV28 TGTGCCAGCAGGAAGGGACAGGAGAGCTCCTACGAGCAGTACTTC CASRKGQESSYEQYF
- TRBJ1-2 TRBD1 TRBV7-9 TGTGCCAGCAGCTTAGGAGGGGGCTTGAGGGATGGCTACACCTTC CASSLGGGLRDGYTF
- TRBJ2-1 TRBD1 TRBV11-3 TGTGCCAGCAGCGAAGACAGGGGATACAATGAGCAGTTCTTC CASSEDRGYNEQFF
- TRBJ2-1 TRBD2 TRBV2 TGTGCCAGCAGTGAATCCAGCGGGGGAATCTACAATGAGCAGTTCTTC CASSESSGGIYNEQFF
many TRBJ1-3 - TRBV3-1/TRBV3-2 TGTGCCAGCAGCCGACGAGGGCCCCAACCTGGAAACACCATATATTTT CASSRRGPQPGNTIYF
- TRBJ2-5 TRBD2 TRBV25-1 TGTGCCAGCGGGAGGACTAGCGCCATCCAAGAGACCCAGTACTTC CASGRTSAIQETQYF
few TRBJ1-3 - TRBV28 TGTGCCAGCACCTTAGGGGGGGTCCACTCTGGAAACACCATATATTTT CASTLGGVHSGNTIYF
- TRBJ2-7 TRBD1 TRBV3-1/TRBV3-2 TGTGCCAGCAGCCCAGGGACAGCTCAGTACTTC CASSPGTAQYF
- TRBJ1-5 TRBD1 TRBV6-5 TGTGCCAGCAGGATACAGGGGCAGCCCCAGCATTTT CASRIQGQPQHF
- TRBJ2-7 TRBD2 TRBV30 TGTGCCTGGAGTTTACTTCATAGCGGGAGGGCCTACGAGCAGTACTTC CAWSLLHSGRAYEQYF
- TRBJ2-5 TRBD2 TRBV18 TGTGCCAGCTCAAGGTCGGGAGGGTACCAAGAGACCCAGTACTTC CASSRSGGYQETQYF
- TRBJ1-2 TRBD1 TRBV3-1/TRBV3-2 TGTGCCAGCTCCGGCAGGGGGCGCGGTGGCTACACCTTC CASSGRGRGGYTF
- TRBJ1-1 TRBD1 TRBV5-5 TGTGCCAGCAGCTTTGGAAAACAGGGGGCTTTTAACACTGAAGCTTTCTTT CASSFGKQGAFNTEAFF
- TRBJ1-5 - TRBV12-3/TRBV12-4 TGTGCCAGCAGTTTGGCCGCGGATCAGCCCCAGCATTTT CASSLAADQPQHF
- TRBJ1-1 TRBD1 TRBV15 TGTGCCACCAGCTCTCGACAGGGGGTGGACACTGAAGCTTTCTTT CATSSRQGVDTEAFF
- TRBJ1-1 - TRBV7-9 TGTGCCAGCAGCCAATACTTCAACACTGAAGCTTTCTTT CASSQYFNTEAFF
few TRBJ2-7 TRBD2 TRBV2 TGTGCCAGCAACCGGATTAGCGGGAGGGGCGAGCAGTACTTC CASNRISGRGEQYF
few TRBJ1-5 - TRBV28 TGTGCGACCTACAGCTATAGCAATCAGCCCCAGCATTTT CATYSYSNQPQHF
- TRBJ2-7 - TRBV7-9 TGTGCCAGCAGCTTCGACATCTACGAGCAGTACTTC CASSFDIYEQYF
- TRBJ1-1 - TRBV19 TGTGCCAGTAGTATACTAGCGGTGAACACTGAAGCTTTCTTT CASSILAVNTEAFF
- TRBJ1-2 - TRBV30 TGTGCCTGGAGTGTTCAAGGGGCGCATGGCTACACCTTC CAWSVQGAHGYTF
- TRBJ2-3 TRBD2 TRBV4-1 TGCGCCAGCAGCCCGCTAGCGGGGGGGCAAAGAGATACGCAGTATTTT CASSPLAGGQRDTQYF
- TRBJ2-3 TRBD2 TRBV28 TGTGCCAGCAGTTCCTCCGGACTAGAAACGCAGTATTTT CASSSSGLETQYF
- TRBJ2-1 TRBD2 TRBV23-1 TGCGCCAGCAGACCAAGGAGGGGTAGCGGGGAGTGGAGGGGTCGCGAGCAGTTCTTC CASRPRRGSGEWRGREQFF
- TRBJ1-5 - TRBV28 TGTGCCAGCAGTTTTCCCGGCAGGGGTCGGCAGCCCCAGCATTTT CASSFPGRGRQPQHF
- TRBJ2-1 - TRBV29-1 TGCAGCGTTGAATTAGGGAGTAATGAGCAGTTCTTC CSVELGSNEQFF
- TRBJ1-1 - TRBV11-3 TGTGCCAGCACCCAGAACAGGGTCGGGAACACTGAAGCTTTCTTT CASTQNRVGNTEAFF
- TRBJ2-7 TRBD2 TRBV27 TGTGCCAGCAGTTTATCCCCGCCCGCCCCGGTAGCGGGGGTCTACGAGCAGTACTTC CASSLSPPAPVAGVYEQYF
- TRBJ1-2 - TRBV12-3/TRBV12-4 TGTGCCAGCAGTTTCGGTCCCGCCGGCTACACCTTC CASSFGPAGYTF
- TRBJ1-4 TRBD1 TRBV19 TGTGCCAGTAGGGACAGGGGCACTAATGAAAAACTGTTTTTT CASRDRGTNEKLFF
- TRBJ1-6 - TRBV30 TGTGCCTGGGAGGAGGACAGAATGGGTTCACCCCTCCACTTT CAWEEDRMGSPLHF